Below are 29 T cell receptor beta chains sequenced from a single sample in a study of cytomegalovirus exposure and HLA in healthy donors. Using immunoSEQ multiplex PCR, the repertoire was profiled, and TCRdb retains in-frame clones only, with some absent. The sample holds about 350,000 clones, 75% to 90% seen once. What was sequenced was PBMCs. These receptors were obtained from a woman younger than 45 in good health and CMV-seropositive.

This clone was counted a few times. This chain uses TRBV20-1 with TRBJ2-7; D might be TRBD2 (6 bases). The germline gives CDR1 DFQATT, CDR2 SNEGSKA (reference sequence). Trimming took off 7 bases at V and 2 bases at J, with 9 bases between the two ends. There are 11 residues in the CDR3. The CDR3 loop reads CSVGGPYEQYF. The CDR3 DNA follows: TGCAGTGTGGGGGGACCCTACGAGCAGTACTTC.

CDR3 coding DNA: TGTGCCAGCAGCTTCGAATTTCCCGGAGCCTACGAGCAGTACTTC. This codes for CASSFEFPGAYEQYF. The chain recombines TRBV7-2 with TRBJ2-7; the D is unclear. Germline V lookup: CDR1 SGHTA, CDR2 FQGNSA. This CDR3 has 15 residues. Trimming took off 3 bases at V and 2 bases at J, with 14 bases between the two ends.

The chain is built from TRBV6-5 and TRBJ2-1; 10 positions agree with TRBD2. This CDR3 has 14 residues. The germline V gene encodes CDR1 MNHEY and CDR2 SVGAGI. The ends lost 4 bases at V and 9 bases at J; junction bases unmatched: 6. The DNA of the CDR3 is TGTGCCAGCAGTTCGCTAGCGGGAGTTGGTGAGCAGTTCTTC. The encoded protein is CASSSLAGVGEQFF.

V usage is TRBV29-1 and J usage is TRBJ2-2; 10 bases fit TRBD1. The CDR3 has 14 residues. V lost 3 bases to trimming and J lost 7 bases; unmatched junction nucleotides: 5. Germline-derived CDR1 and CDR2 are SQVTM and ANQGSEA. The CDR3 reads CSVDPGQGHGELFF. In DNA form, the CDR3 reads TGCAGCGTTGACCCGGGACAGGGGCACGGGGAGCTGTTTTTT.

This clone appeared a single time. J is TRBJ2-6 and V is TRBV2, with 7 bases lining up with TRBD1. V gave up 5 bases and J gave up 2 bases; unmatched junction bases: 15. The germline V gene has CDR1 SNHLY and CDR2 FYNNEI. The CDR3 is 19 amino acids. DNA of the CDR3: TGTGCCAGCAGTTCCCCGGGTGGTGCAACAGGGGCTGGGGCCAACGTCCTGACTTTC. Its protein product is CASSSPGGATGAGANVLTF.

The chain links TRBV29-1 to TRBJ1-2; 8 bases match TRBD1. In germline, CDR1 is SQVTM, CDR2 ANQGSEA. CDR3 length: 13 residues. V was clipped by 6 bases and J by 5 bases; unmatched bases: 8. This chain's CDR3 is CSVMTGEDYGYTF. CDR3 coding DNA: TGCAGCGTGATGACAGGGGAGGATTATGGCTACACCTTC. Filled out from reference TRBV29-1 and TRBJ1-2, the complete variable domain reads SAVISQKPSRDICQRGTSLTIQCQVDSQVTMMFWYRQQPGQSLTLIATANQGSEATYESGFVIDKFPISRPNLTFSTLTVSNMSPEDSSIYLCSVMTGEDYGYTFGSGTRLTVV.

DNA for the CDR3: TGTGCCACCAGCTCGACAGGCACCGGGGAGCTGTTTTTT. Protein product: CATSSTGTGELFF. This chain links TRBV15 with TRBJ2-2; TRBD1 is a possible D gene (6 bases). Germline V lookup: CDR1 LNHNV, CDR2 YYDKDF (reference sequence). The ends were cut back, 5 bases at V and 4 bases at J, with 8 bases in the middle. The CDR3 sequence is 13 residues long. Drawing the rest from reference TRBV15 and TRBJ2-2, the complete variable domain is DAMVIQNPRYQVTQFGKPVTLSCSQTLNHNVMYWYQQKSSQAPKLLFHYYDKDFNNEADTPDNFQSRRPNTSFCFLDIRSPGLGDTAMYLCATSSTGTGELFFGEGSRLTVL.

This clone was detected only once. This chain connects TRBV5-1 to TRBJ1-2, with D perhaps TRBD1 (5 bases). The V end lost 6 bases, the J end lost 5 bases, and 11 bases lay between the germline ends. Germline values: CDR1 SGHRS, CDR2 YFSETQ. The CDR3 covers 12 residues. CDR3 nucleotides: TGCGCCAGCAACGACAGATCTTATGGCTACACCTTC. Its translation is CASNDRSYGYTF.

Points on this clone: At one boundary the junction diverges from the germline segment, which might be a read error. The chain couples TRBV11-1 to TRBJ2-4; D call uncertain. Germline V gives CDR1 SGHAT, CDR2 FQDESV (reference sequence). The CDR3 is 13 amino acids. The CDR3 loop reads CASSLDLNTPGNF. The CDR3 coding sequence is TGTGCCAGCAGCTTAGACCTAAACACGCCAGGCAACTTC.

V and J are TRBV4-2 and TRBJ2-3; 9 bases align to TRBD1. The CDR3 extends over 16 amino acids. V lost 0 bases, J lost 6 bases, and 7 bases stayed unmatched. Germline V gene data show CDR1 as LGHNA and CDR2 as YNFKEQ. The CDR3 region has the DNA TGTGCCAGCAGCCAAGAAATACAGGGGGCTAGTGATACGCAGTATTTT. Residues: CASSQEIQGASDTQYF.

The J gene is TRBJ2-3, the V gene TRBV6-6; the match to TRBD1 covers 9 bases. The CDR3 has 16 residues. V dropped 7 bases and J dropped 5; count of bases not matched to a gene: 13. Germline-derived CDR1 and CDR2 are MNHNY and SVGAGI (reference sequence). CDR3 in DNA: TGTGCCAGCACCAAGACAGGGGGACTTGGAGGAGATACGCAGTATTTT. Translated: CASTKTGGLGGDTQYF.

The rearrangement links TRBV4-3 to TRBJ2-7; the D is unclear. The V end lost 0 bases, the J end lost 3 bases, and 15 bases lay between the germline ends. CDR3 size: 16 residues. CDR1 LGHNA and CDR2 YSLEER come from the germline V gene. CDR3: CASSQDRVNRIYEQYF. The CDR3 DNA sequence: TGCGCCAGCAGCCAAGATAGAGTTAACAGAATCTACGAGCAGTACTTC.

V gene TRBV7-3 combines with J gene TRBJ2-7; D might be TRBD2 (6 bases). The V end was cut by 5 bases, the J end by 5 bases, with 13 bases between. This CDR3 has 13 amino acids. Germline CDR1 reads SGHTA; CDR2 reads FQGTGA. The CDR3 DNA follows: TGTGCCAGCAGCCCGGACTATACCCACGAGCAGTACTTC. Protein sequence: CASSPDYTHEQYF.

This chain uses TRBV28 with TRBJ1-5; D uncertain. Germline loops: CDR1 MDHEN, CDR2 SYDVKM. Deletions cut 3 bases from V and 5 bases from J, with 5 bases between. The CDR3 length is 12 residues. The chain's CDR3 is CASSFEYQPQHF. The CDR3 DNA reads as TGTGCCAGCAGTTTCGAATATCAGCCCCAGCATTTT.

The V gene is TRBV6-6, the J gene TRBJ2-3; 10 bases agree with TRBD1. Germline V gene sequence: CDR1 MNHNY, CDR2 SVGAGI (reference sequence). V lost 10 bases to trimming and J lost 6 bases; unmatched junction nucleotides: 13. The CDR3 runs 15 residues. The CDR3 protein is CATSLGTGVADTQYF. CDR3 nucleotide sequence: TGTGCCACCTCGCTGGGGACAGGGGTGGCTGATACGCAGTATTTT.

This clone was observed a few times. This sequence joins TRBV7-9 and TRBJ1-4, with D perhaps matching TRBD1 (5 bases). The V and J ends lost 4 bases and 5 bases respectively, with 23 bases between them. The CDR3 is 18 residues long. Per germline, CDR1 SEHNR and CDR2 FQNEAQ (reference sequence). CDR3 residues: CASSSSAGFLAPNEKLFF. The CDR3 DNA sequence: TGTGCCAGCAGCTCCTCTGCAGGGTTCCTAGCCCCAAATGAAAAACTGTTTTTT.

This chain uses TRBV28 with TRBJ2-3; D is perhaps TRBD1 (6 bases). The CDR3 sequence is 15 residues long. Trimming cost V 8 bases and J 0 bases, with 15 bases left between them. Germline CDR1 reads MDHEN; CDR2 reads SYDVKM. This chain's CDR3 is CASFSGQKSTDTQYF. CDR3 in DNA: TGTGCCAGCTTCTCAGGACAGAAAAGCACAGATACGCAGTATTTT. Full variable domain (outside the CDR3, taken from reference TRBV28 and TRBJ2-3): DVKVTQSSRYLVKRTGEKVFLECVQDMDHENMFWYRQDPGLGLRLIYFSYDVKMKEKGDIPEGYSVSREKKERFSLILESASTNQTSMYLCASFSGQKSTDTQYFGPGTRLTVL.

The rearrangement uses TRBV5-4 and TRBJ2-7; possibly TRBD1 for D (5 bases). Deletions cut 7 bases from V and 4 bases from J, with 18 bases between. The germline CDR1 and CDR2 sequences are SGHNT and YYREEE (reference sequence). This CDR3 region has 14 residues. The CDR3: CASSPVGRTYEQYF. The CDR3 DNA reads TGTGCCAGCTCCCCTGTGGGGCGCACATACGAGCAGTACTTC. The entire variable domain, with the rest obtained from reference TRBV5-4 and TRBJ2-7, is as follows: ETGVTQSPTHLIKTRGQQVTLRCSSQSGHNTVSWYQQALGQGPQFIFQYYREEENGRGNFPPRFSGLQFPNYSSELNVNALELDDSALYLCASSPVGRTYEQYFGPGTRLTVT.

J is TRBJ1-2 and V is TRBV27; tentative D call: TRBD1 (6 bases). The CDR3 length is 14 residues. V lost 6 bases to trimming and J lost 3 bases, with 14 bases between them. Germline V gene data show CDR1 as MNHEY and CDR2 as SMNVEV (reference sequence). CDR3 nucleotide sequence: TGTGCCAGCAGCAAACAGGGAATTGACTATGGCTACACCTTC. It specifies CASSKQGIDYGYTF.

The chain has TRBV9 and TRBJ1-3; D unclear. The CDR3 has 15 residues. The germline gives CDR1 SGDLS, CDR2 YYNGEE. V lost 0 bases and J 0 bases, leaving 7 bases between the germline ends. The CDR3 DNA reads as TGTGCCAGCAGCGTAGCGTTTTCCTCTGGAAACACCATATATTTT. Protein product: CASSVAFSSGNTIYF.

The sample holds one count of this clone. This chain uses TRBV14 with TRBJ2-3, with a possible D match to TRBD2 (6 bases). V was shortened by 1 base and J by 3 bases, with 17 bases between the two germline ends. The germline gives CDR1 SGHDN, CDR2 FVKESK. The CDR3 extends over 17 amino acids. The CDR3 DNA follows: TGTGCCAGCAGCCAAGGGGAGGTCCTCCTTGGGACAGATACGCAGTATTTT. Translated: CASSQGEVLLGTDTQYF.

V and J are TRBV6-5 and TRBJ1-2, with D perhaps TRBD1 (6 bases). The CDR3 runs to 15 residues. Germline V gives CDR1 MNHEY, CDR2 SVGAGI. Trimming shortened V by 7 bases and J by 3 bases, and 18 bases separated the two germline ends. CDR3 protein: CASTPREGTHYGYTF. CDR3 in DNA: TGTGCCAGCACTCCACGGGAGGGGACACACTATGGCTACACCTTC.

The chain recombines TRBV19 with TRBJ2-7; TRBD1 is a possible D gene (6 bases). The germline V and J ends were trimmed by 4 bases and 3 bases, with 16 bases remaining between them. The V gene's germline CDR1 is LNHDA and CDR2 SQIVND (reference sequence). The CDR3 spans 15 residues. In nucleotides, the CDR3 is TGTGCCAGTAGTACCGCCGGGACAACGATCTACGAGCAGTACTTC. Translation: CASSTAGTTIYEQYF.

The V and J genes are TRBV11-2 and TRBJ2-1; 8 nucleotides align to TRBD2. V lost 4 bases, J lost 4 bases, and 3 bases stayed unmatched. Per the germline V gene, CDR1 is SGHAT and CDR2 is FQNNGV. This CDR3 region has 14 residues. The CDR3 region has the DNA TGTGCCAGCAGCTCATTAGCGGGGTACAATGAGCAGTTCTTC. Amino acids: CASSSLAGYNEQFF.

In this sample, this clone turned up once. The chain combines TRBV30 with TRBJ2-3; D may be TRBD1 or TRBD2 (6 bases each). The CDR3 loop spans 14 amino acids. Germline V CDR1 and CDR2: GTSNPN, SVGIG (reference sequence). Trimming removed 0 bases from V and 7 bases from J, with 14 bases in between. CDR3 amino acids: CAWSVPARGHTQYF. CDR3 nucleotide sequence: TGTGCCTGGAGTGTACCAGCCCGGGGGCATACGCAGTATTTT.

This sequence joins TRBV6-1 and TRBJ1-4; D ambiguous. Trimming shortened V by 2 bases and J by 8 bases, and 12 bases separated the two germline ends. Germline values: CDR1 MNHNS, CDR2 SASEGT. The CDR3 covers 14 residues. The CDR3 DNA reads TGTGCCAGCAGTGAATCCAATCTGGGAGAAAAACTGTTTTTT. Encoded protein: CASSESNLGEKLFF.

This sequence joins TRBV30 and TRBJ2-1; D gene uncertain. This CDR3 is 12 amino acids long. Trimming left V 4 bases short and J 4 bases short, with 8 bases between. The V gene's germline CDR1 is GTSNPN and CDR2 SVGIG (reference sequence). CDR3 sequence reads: CAWTDDYNEQFF. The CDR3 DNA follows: TGTGCCTGGACGGACGATTACAATGAGCAGTTCTTC.

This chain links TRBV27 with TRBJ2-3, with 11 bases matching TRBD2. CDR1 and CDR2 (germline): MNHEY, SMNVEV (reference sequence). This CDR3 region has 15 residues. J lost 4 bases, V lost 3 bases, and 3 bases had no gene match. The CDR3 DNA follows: TGTGCCAGCAGTTTTAGCGGGAGGGACGCAGATACGCAGTATTTT. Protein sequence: CASSFSGRDADTQYF.

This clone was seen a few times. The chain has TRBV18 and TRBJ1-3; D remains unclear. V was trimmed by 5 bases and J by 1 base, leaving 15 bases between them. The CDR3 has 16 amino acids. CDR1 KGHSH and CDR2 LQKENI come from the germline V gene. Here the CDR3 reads CASSRIIFESGNTIYF. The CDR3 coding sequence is TGTGCCAGCTCAAGGATAATCTTTGAATCTGGAAACACCATATATTTT.